This entry lists 9 T cell receptor beta chains sequenced from one sample in a study of blood T cell repertoires in COVID-19. Measured with immunoSEQ multiplex PCR; TCRdb has only the in-frame clones, and not every one. Among some 250,000 clones listed, approximately 84% were seen once. Sequenced input: PBMCs or T cells enriched from blood (not recorded which). The source is a man in his forties or fifties who had recovered from COVID-19.

Regarding this clone: The same CDR3 can be traced to other DNA sequences in this sample. The rearrangement uses TRBV18 and TRBJ1-2, with 9 bases lining up with TRBD1. V was clipped by 0 bases and J by 6 bases; unmatched bases: 5. CDR1 is KGHSH, CDR2 LQKENI, per germline. This CDR3 is built from 15 residues. CDR3 amino acids: CASSPPGQGEHGYTF. CDR3 in DNA: TGTGCCAGCTCACCACCGGGACAGGGAGAGCATGGCTACACCTTC.

The gene calls are TRBV4-2 and TRBJ1-6; possible D gene TRBD1, 5 bases. CDR1 is LGHNA and CDR2 is YNFKEQ in the germline V gene. CDR3 size: 16 residues. Trimming left V 0 bases short and J 7 bases short, with 13 bases between. CDR3 nucleotide sequence: TGTGCCAGCAGCCAAGATGATGCGACAGAGAATTCACCCCTCCACTTT. Amino acids: CASSQDDATENSPLHF.

V and J are TRBV18 and TRBJ1-3; a weak D match, TRBD1 (5 bases). Trimming removed 2 bases at V and 0 bases at J, with 11 bases between. The V gene's germline CDR1 is KGHSH and CDR2 LQKENI. The length of the CDR3 is 16 residues. This chain's CDR3 is CASSPGQPSSGNTIYF. CDR3 nucleotide sequence: TGTGCCAGCTCACCAGGACAACCTTCCTCTGGAAACACCATATATTTT.

The chain carries TRBV19 and TRBJ1-5; 7 bases line up with TRBD1. The trim removed 4 bases at V and 7 bases at J, leaving 4 bases unmatched. Germline CDR1 and CDR2: LNHDA and SQIVND (reference sequence). This CDR3 is 13 amino acids long. CDR3 bases: TGTGCCAGTAGTACCGACAGGGTACAGCCCCAGCATTTT. Protein sequence: CASSTDRVQPQHF.

The V and J genes are TRBV24-1 and TRBJ1-5; tentative D call: TRBD1 (6 bases). CDR1 and CDR2 (germline): KGHDR, SFDVKD. V lost 5 bases and J 0 bases, leaving 16 bases between the germline ends. The length of the CDR3 is 17 residues. The CDR3 nucleotides are TGTGCCACCAGTGCCTCACCGGACAGATATAGCAATCAGCCCCAGCATTTT. Its protein product is CATSASPDRYSNQPQHF.

The rearrangement uses TRBV5-1 and TRBJ1-1; D may be TRBD1 (5 bases). The CDR3 runs 13 residues. CDR1 SGHRS and CDR2 YFSETQ come from the germline V gene. The V gene lost 0 bases and the J gene lost 3 bases, with 6 bases spanning the gap. The CDR3: CASSLVGDTEAFF. In DNA form, the CDR3 reads TGCGCCAGCAGCTTGGTAGGGGACACTGAAGCTTTCTTT.

The gene calls are TRBV19 and TRBJ2-5, with TRBD2 matching 10 bases. The germline CDR1 and CDR2 sequences are LNHDA and SQIVND (reference sequence). Trimming cost V 6 bases and J 0 bases; bases outside gene matches: 10. The CDR3 contains 17 residues. The CDR3 region has the DNA TGTGCCAGTAGACCTTCGCGGCTAGCGGGAGACCAAGAGACCCAGTACTTC. Amino acids: CASRPSRLAGDQETQYF.

The CDR3 is CASSPQGARATGELFF. The DNA of the CDR3 is TGTGCCAGCTCACCTCAGGGGGCGCGGGCCACCGGGGAGCTGTTTTTT. This chain uses TRBV18 with TRBJ2-2; 8 positions agree with TRBD1. V trimming: 3 bases; J trimming: 4 bases; junction bases outside the gene matches: 7. This CDR3 has 16 residues. CDR1 is KGHSH, CDR2 LQKENI, per germline.

The rearrangement uses TRBV13 and TRBJ1-5, with unresolved D. V lost 2 bases and J 5 bases, leaving 4 bases between the germline ends. CDR1 and CDR2 from the germline V gene are PRHDT and FYEKMQ (reference sequence). The CDR3 consists of 12 residues. For the CDR3, the DNA is TGTGCCAGCAGCTTACGGGATCAGCCCCAGCATTTT. Protein sequence: CASSLRDQPQHF.